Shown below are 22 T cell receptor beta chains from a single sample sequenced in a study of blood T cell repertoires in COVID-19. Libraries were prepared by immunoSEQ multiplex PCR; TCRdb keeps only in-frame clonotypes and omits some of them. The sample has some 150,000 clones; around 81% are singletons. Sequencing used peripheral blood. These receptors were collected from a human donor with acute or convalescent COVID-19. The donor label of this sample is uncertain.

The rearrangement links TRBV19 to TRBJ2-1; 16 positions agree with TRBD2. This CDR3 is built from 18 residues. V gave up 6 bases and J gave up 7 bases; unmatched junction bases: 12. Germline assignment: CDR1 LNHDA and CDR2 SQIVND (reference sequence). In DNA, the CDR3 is TGTGCCAGTAGAGCCGGGACTAGCGGGAGGGCCTTAGGAAATGAGCAGTTCTTC. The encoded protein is CASRAGTSGRALGNEQFF.

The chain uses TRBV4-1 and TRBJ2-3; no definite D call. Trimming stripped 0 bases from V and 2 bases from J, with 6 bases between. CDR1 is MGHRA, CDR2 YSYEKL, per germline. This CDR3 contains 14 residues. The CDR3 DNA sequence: TGCGCCAGCAGCCAAGACCTTTTCACAGATACGCAGTATTTT. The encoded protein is CASSQDLFTDTQYF.

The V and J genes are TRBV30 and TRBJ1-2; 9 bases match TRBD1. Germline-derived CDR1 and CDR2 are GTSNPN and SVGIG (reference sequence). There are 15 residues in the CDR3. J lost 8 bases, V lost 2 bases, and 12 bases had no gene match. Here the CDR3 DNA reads TGTGCCTGGAGTATCCAAATTACAGGGGGCGAAGGCTACACCTTC. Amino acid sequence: CAWSIQITGGEGYTF. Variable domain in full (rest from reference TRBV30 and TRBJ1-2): SQTIHQWPATLVQPVGSPLSLECTVEGTSNPNLYWYRQAAGRGLQLLFYSVGIGQISSEVPQNLSASRPQDRQFILSSKKLLLSDSGFYLCAWSIQITGGEGYTFGSGTRLTVV.

The CDR3 sequence: CASSLRGGRSNGYEQYF. DNA of the CDR3: TGTGCCAGCAGCTTAAGGGGAGGCAGGTCAAACGGATACGAGCAGTACTTC. The chain links TRBV11-2 to TRBJ2-7; TRBD2 might be the D (6 bases). Trimming stripped 2 bases from V and 4 bases from J, with 21 bases between. The CDR3 has 17 residues. Germline assignment: CDR1 SGHAT and CDR2 FQNNGV.

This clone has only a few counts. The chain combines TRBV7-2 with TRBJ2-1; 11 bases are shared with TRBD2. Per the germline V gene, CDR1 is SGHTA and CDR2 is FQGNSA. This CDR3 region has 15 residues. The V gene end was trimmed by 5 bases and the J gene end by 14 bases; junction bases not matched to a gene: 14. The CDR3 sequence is CASSPGLADTMRKFF. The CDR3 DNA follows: TGTGCCAGCAGCCCGGGACTAGCGGATACAATGAGGAAGTTCTTC.

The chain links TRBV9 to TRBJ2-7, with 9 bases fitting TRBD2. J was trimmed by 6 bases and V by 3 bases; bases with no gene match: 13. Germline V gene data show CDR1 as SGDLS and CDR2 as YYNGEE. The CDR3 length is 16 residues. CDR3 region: CASSAREIAGVREQYF. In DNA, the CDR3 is TGTGCCAGCAGCGCCCGCGAGATAGCGGGAGTACGCGAGCAGTACTTC.

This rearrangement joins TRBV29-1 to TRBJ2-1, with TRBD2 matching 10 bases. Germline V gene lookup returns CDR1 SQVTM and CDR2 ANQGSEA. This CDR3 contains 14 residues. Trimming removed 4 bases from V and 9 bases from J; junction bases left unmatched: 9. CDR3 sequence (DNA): TGCAGCGTTGGTAGAAGCGGGGGGGCCGTTGAGCAGTTCTTC. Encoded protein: CSVGRSGGAVEQFF.

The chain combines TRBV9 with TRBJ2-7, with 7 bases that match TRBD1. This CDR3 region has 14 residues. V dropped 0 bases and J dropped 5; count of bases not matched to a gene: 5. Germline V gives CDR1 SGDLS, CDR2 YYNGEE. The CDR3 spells CASSVGQGVDEQYF. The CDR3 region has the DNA TGTGCCAGCAGCGTAGGGCAGGGGGTCGACGAGCAGTACTTC.

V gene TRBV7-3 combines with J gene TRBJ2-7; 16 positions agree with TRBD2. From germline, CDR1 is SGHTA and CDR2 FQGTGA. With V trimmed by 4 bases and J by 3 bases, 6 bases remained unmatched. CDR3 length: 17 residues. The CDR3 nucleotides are TGTGCCAGCAGCTCCGGGACTAGCGGGGGGGCCTTCTACGAGCAGTACTTC. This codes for CASSSGTSGGAFYEQYF. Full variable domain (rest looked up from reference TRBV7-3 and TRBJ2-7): GAGVSQTPSNKVTEKGKYVELRCDPISGHTALYWYRQSLGQGPEFLIYFQGTGAADDSGLPNDRFFAVRPEGSVSTLKIQRTERGDSAVYLCASSSGTSGGAFYEQYFGPGTRLTVT.

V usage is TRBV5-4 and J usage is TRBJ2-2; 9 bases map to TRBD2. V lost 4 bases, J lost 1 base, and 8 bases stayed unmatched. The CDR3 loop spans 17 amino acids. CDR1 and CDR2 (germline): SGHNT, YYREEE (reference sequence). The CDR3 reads CASSGGAGGLNTGELFF. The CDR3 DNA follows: TGTGCCAGCAGCGGGGGAGCGGGGGGATTGAACACCGGGGAGCTGTTTTTT.

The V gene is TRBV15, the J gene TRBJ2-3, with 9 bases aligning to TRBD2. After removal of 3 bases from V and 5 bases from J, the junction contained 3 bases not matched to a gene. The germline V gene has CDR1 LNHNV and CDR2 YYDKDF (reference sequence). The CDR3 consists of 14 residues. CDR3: CATSSLLAGDTQYF. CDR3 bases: TGTGCCACCAGCAGTCTACTAGCGGGAGATACGCAGTATTTT.

The CDR3 sequence: CASSERRGASTDTQYF. CDR3 in DNA: TGTGCCAGCAGTGAACGAAGGGGTGCTAGCACAGATACGCAGTATTTT. The chain joins TRBV2 to TRBJ2-3; a possible D gene is TRBD1 (5 bases). The CDR3 totals 16 residues. Deletions cut 2 bases from V and 0 bases from J, with 12 bases between. Per the germline V gene, CDR1 is SNHLY and CDR2 is FYNNEI.

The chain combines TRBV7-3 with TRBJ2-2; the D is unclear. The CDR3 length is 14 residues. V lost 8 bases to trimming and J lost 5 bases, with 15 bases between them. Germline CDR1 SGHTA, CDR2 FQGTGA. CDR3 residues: CASSPGLRTGELFF. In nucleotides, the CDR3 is TGTGCCAGCTCCCCGGGTCTGAGGACCGGGGAGCTGTTTTTT.

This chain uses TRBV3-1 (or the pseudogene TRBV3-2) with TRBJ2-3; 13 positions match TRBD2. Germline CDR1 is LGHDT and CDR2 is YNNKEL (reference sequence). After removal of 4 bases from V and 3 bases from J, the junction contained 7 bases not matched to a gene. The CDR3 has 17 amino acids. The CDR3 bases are TGTGCCAGCAGCCTGGAGGGACTAGCGGGAAGGACAGATACGCAGTATTTT. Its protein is CASSLEGLAGRTDTQYF.

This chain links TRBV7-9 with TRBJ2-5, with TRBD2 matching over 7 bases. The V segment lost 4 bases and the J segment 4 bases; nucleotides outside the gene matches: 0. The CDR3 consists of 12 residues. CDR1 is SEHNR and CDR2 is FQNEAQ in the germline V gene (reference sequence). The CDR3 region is CASSWGGETQYF. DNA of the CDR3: TGTGCCAGCAGCTGGGGGGGAGAGACCCAGTACTTC.

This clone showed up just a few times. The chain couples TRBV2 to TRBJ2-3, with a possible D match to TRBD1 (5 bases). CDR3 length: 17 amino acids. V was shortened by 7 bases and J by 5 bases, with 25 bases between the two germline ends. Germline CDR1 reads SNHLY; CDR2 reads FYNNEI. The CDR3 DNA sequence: TGTGCCAGCAAAGTACAGGTTGTCCCGGCTTCTGTAGATACGCAGTATTTT. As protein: CASKVQVVPASVDTQYF.

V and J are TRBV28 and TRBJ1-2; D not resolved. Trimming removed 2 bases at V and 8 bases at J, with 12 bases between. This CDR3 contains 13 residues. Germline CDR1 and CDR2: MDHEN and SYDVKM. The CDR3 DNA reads TGTGCCAGCAGTTTAGGTTCGATTGGCGGCTACACCTTC. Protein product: CASSLGSIGGYTF.

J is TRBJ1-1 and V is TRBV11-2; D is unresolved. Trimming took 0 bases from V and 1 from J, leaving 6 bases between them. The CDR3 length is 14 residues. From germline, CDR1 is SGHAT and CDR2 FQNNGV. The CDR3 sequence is CASSLEGRNTEAFF. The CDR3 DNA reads TGTGCCAGCAGCTTAGAGGGCAGGAACACTGAAGCTTTCTTT.

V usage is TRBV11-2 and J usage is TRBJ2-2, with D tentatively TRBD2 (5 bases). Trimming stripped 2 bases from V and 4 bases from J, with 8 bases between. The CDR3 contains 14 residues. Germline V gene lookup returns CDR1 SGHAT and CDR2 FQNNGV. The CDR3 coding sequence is TGTGCCAGCAGCTTACGGGCGGGCACCGGGGAGCTGTTTTTT. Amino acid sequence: CASSLRAGTGELFF.

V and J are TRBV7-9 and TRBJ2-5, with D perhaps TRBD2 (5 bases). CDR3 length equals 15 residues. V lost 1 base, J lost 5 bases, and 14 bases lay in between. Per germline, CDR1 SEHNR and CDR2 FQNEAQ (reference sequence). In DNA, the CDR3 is TGTGCCAGCAGCTTAGGCGCGGCCCCGGGGGAGACCCAGTACTTC. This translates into CASSLGAAPGETQYF.

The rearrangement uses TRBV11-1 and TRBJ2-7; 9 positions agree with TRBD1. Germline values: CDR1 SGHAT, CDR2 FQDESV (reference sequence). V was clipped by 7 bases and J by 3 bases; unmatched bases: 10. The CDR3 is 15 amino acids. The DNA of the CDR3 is TGTGCCAGCACCCCTTCACCGGGACAGGGCTACGAGCAGTACTTC. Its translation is CASTPSPGQGYEQYF.

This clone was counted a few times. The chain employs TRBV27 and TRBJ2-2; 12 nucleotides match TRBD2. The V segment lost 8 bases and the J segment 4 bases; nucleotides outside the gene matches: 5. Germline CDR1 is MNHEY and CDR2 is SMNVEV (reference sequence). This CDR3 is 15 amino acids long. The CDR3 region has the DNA TGTGCCAGCCGTCCGACTAGCGGGAGCACCGGGGAGCTGTTTTTT. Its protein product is CASRPTSGSTGELFF.